The 2 T cell receptor beta chains below come from one sample, sequenced in a study of OX40 agonist ivuxolimab in advanced cancers. Assay: immunoSEQ multiplex PCR; the TCRdb copy retains only in-frame clones and omits some. The sample includes approximately 91,000 clones, 65% to 90% of them seen just once. Source: CD4+ or CD8+ T cells sorted from blood, taken in a trial of the OX40 agonist ivuxolimab. The receptors stem from an adult with an advanced solid tumor such as melanoma, head and neck, liver or kidney cancer.

The count of this clone is one. The V gene is TRBV6-1, the J gene TRBJ2-1; possible D gene TRBD1, 5 bases. In germline, CDR1 is MNHNS, CDR2 SASEGT. The V and J ends lost 2 bases and 4 bases respectively, with 15 bases between them. There are 16 residues in the CDR3. The CDR3 spells CASSEWRQSLYNEQFF. In nucleotides, the CDR3 is TGTGCCAGCAGTGAATGGAGACAGAGTCTTTACAATGAGCAGTTCTTC.

J is TRBJ2-7 and V is TRBV7-2, with 8 bases that match TRBD1. The CDR3 spans 14 residues. Trimming removed 4 bases from V and 3 bases from J; junction bases left unmatched: 5. Per germline, CDR1 SGHTA and CDR2 FQGNSA. The CDR3 nucleotides are TGTGCCAGCAGCTCCCCAGGGGGCGTCTACGAGCAGTACTTC. It specifies CASSSPGGVYEQYF. Drawing the rest from reference TRBV7-2 and TRBJ2-7, the complete variable domain is GAGVSQSPSNKVTEKGKDVELRCDPISGHTALYWYRQSLGQGLEFLIYFQGNSAPDKSGLPSDRFSAERTGGSVSTLTIQRTQQEDSAVYLCASSSPGGVYEQYFGPGTRLTVT.